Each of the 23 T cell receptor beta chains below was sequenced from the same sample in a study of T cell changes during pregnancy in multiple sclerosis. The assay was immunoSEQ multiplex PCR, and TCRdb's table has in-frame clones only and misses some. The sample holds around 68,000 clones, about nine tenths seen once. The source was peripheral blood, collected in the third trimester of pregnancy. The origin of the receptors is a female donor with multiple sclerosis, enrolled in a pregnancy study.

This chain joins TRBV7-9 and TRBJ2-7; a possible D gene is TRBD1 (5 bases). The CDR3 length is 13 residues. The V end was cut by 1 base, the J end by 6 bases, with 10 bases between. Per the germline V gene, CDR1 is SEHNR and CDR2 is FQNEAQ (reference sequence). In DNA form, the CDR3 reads TGTGCCAGCAGCTTAGAGTACCAGGGCGAGCAGTACTTC. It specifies CASSLEYQGEQYF.

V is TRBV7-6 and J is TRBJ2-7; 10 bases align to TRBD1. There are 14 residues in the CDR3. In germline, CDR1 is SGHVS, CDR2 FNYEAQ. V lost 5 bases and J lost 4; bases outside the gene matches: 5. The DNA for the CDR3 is TGTGCCAGCAGCCTTGGGGGACAGGGGTACGAGCAGTACTTC. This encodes CASSLGGQGYEQYF.

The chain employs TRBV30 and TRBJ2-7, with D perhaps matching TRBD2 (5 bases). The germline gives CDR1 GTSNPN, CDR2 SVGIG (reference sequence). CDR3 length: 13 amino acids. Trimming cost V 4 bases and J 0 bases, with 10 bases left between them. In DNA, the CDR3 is TGTGCCTGGATGAGGGTACCCTCCTACGAGCAGTACTTC. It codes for CAWMRVPSYEQYF.

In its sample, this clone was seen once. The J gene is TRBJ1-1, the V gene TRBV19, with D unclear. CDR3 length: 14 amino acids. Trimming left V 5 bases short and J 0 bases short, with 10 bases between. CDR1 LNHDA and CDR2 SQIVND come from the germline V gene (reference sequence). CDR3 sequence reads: CASSPRVVNTEAFF. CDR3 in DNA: TGTGCCAGTAGTCCTCGGGTTGTGAACACTGAAGCTTTCTTT.

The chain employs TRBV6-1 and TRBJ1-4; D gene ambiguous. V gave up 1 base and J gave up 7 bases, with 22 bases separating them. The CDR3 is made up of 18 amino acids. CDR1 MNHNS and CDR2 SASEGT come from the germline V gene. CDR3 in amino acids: CASSEVMSSFGSGEKLFF. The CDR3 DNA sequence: TGTGCCAGCAGTGAAGTGATGTCGAGTTTCGGGTCCGGTGAAAAACTGTTTTTT.

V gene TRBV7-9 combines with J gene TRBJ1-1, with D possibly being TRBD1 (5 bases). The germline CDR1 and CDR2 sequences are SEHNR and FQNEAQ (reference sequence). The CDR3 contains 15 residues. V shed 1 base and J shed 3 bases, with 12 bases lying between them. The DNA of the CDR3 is TGTGCCAGCAGCTTAGGACACAGGATTTACACTGAAGCTTTCTTT. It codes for CASSLGHRIYTEAFF.

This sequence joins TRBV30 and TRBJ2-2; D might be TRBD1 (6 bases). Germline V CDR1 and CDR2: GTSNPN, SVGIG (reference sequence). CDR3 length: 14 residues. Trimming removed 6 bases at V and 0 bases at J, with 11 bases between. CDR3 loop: CACLWGPNTGELFF. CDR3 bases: TGTGCCTGTCTTTGGGGGCCGAACACCGGGGAGCTGTTTTTT.

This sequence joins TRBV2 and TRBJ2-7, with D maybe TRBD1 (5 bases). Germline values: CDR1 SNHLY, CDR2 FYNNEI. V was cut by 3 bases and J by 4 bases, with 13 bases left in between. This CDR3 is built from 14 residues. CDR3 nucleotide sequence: TGTGCCAGCAGTGACCCCCGACAGCCTTACGAGCAGTACTTC. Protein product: CASSDPRQPYEQYF.

The CDR3 DNA reads TGCGCCAGCAAGGAACTAGCGGGGCTTTACAATGAGCAGTTCTTC. As protein: CASKELAGLYNEQFF. This chain connects TRBV5-1 to TRBJ2-1; 10 bases agree with TRBD2. Germline V lookup: CDR1 SGHRS, CDR2 YFSETQ. This CDR3 has 15 amino acids. Trimming cost V 6 bases and J 4 bases; bases outside gene matches: 7.

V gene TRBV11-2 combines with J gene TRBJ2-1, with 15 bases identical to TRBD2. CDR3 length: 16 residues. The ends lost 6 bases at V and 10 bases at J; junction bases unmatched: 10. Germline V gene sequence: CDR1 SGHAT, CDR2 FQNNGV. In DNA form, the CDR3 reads TGTGCCAGCAGTTCACGGACTAGCGGGGGGGCCTTCGAGCAGTTCTTC. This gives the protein CASSSRTSGGAFEQFF. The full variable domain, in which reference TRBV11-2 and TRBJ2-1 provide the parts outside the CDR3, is EAGVAQSPRYKIIEKRQSVAFWCNPISGHATLYWYQQILGQGPKLLIQFQNNGVVDDSQLPKDRFSAERLKGVDSTLKIQPAKLEDSAVYLCASSSRTSGGAFEQFFGPGTRLTVL.

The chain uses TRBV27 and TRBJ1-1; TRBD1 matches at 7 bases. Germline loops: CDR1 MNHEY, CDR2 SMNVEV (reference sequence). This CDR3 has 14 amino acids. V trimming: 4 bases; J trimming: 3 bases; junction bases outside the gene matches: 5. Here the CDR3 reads CASSSQGEYTEAFF. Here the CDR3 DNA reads TGTGCCAGCAGTTCCCAGGGGGAGTACACTGAAGCTTTCTTT.

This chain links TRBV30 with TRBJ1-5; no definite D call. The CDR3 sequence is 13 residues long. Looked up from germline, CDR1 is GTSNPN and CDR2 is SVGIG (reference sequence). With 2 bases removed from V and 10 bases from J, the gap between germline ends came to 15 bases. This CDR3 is CAWSRGEKIPQHF. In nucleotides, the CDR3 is TGTGCCTGGAGTCGGGGAGAAAAGATCCCCCAGCATTTT. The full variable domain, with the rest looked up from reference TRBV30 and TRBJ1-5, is SQTIHQWPATLVQPVGSPLSLECTVEGTSNPNLYWYRQAAGRGLQLLFYSVGIGQISSEVPQNLSASRPQDRQFILSSKKLLLSDSGFYLCAWSRGEKIPQHFGDGTRLSIL.

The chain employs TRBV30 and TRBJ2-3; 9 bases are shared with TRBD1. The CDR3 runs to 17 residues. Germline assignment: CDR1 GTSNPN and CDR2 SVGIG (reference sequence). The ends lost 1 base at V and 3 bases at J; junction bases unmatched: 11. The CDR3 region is CAWSAPTGGWSTDTQYF. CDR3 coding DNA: TGTGCCTGGAGTGCCCCGACAGGGGGATGGTCGACAGATACGCAGTATTTT.

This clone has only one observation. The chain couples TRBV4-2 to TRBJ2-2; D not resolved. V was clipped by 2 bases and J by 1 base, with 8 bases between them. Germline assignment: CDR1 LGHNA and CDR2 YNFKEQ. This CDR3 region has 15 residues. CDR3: CASSQMVGNTGELFF. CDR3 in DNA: TGTGCCAGCAGCCAAATGGTCGGGAACACCGGGGAGCTGTTTTTT.

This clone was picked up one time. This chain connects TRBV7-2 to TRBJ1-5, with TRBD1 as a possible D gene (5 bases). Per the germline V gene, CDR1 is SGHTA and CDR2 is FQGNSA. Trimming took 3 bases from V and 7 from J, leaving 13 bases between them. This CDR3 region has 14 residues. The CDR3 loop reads CASSFTGGGQPQHF. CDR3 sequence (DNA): TGTGCCAGCAGCTTTACTGGCGGGGGGCAGCCCCAGCATTTT.

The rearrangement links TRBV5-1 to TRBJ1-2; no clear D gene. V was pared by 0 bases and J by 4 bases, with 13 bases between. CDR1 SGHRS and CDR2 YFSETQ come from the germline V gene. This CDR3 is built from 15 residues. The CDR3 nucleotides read TGCGCCAGCAGCTTGGGTACAGAGCCATTCTATGGCTACACCTTC. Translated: CASSLGTEPFYGYTF.

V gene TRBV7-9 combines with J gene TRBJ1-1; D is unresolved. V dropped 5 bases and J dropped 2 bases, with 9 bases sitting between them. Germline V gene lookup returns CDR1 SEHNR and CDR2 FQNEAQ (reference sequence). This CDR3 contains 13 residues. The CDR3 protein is CASSRALNTEAFF. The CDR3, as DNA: TGTGCCAGCAGCCGCGCCTTAAACACTGAAGCTTTCTTT.

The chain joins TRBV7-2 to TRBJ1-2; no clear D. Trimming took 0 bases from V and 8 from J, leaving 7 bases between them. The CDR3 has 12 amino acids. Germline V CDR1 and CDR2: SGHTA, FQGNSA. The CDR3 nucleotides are TGTGCCAGCAGCTTAGCCGGGTACGGCTACACCTTC. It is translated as CASSLAGYGYTF.

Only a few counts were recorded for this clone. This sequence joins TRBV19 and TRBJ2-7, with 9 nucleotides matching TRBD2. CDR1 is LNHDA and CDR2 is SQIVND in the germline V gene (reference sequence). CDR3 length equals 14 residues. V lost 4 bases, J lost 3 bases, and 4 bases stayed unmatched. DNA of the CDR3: TGTGCCAGTAGTAGCGCGGGAGGGGGCTACGAGCAGTACTTC. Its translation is CASSSAGGGYEQYF.

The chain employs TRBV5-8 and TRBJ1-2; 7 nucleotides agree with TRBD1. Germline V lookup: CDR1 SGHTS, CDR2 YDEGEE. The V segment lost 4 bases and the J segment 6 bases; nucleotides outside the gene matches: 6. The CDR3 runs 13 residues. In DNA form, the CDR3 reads TGTGCCAGCAGCCATGGGACAGCCGATGGCTACACCTTC. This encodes CASSHGTADGYTF.

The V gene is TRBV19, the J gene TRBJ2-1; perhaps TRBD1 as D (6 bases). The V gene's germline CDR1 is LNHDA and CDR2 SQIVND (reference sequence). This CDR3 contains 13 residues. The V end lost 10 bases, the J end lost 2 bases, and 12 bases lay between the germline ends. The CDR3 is CATTDSPYNEQFF. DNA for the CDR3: TGTGCCACTACGGACAGTCCCTACAATGAGCAGTTCTTC.

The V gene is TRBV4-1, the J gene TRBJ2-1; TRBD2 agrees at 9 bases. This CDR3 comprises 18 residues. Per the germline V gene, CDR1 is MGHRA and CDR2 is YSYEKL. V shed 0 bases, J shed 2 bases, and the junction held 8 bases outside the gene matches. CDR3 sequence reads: CASSQDLGGLAPYNEQFF. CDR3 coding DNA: TGCGCCAGCAGCCAAGATCTTGGGGGACTAGCTCCCTACAATGAGCAGTTCTTC.

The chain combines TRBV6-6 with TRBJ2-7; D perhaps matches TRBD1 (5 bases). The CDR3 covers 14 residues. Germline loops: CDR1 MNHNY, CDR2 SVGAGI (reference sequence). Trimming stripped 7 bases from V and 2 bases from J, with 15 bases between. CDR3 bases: TGTGCCAGCACTAATGGACAAAGGACCTACGAGCAGTACTTC. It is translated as CASTNGQRTYEQYF.